Given below is one T cell receptor beta chain in context. The antigen remains undetermined. This entry belongs to a study of cytomegalovirus exposure and HLA in healthy donors. Study summary: The 100 to 150 validation repertoires, a later analysis reported, used the same platform as the roughly 650 repertoires from the first cohort. General study findings and limits: The finding came from a later analysis; first-cohort TCR clusters tended to co-occur in the 95 to 150 validation repertoires. Cytomegalovirus association was assigned to approximately 160 TCR beta chains.

Per the germline V gene, CDR1 is KGHSH and CDR2 is LQKENI. This CDR3 is built from 13 residues. V dropped 4 bases and J dropped 2 bases, with 9 bases sitting between them. The donors were members of the validation cohort comprising over a hundred subjects, separate from the roughly 680-subject first cohort. Here immunoSEQ multiplex PCR was the method, and the copy in TCRdb shows in-frame clones only, minus some. The sample has more than 85,000 clones; 93% are singletons. The TCR was taken from a woman between 25 and 40 years old in good health and CMV-seropositive. Sequencing was done on a sample of PBMCs. The chain carries TRBV18 and TRBJ2-7; weak D call: TRBD1 (5 bases). CDR3 nucleotide sequence: TGTGCCAGCTCACAGACAGAGACCTACGAGCAGTACTTC. Its translation: CASSQTETYEQYF.